The T cell receptor (beta chain) under discussion was sequenced for a study of glioma-infiltrating T cells. Study-level findings and limits: Above-expected tissue-blood divergence occurred in all gliomas, most in low-grade ones.

TCR alpha and beta CDR3 regions were amplified from RNA using iRepertoire nested multiplex PCR. MiXCR was run by TCRdb on the multiplex PCR reads, yielding one entry per CDR3 protein. In the table there are about 99,000 distinct CDR3 sequences, about 30% of which are singletons. Regarding this clonotype: The antigen is undetermined. This may arise from a read error, as a much more abundant clone is one base away. The conserved phenylalanine or tryptophan is not found at the CDR3 terminus, so this likely reflects a read error.

Unmatched junction bases numbered 10, after V lost 4 bases and J lost 7 bases. CDR3 length: 14 amino acids. The germline CDR1 and CDR2 sequences are DFQATT and SNEGSKA (reference sequence). The chain recombines TRBV20-1 with TRBJ1-2, with 9 bases lining up with TRBD1. Sequencing was carried out using glioma tissue, nonneoplastic brain tissue, or PBMCs (not recorded which). The TCR comes from a human donor with low-grade glioma or glioblastoma, undergoing nonglioma brain surgery, or in good health (not recorded which). The CDR3 DNA is TGCAGTGCTACGTCTCGCGGGACAGGGTTTGGCTACACCTGC. It is translated as CSATSRGTGFGYTC.